A selection of T cell receptor beta chains follows, all from one sample in a study of shared clonotypes between healthy human individuals. The assay was immunoSEQ multiplex PCR, and TCRdb's table has in-frame clones only and misses some. The sample yields 1,100,000 or so clones, around 82% seen once. Material: memory CD4+ T cells from PBMCs. The receptors originated from a man younger than 35 in good health. Some clones in this sample may be carry-over from other donors' samples. Both conserved end residues are part of each CDR3. The order of the fields is V gene, D gene, J gene, clone size, CDR3 DNA, CDR3 protein. A D gene is named only where the DNA matches it firmly. Rows may omit the clone size; those that give it use once, few, many or a size class.

v_gene: TRBV7-9; d_gene: .; j_gene: TRBJ1-4; abundance: .; CDR3nt: TGTGCCAGCAGCTTAGATCCCCCGGGGGAAAAACTGTTTTTT; CDR3aa: CASSLDPPGEKLFF
v_gene: TRBV28; d_gene: TRBD1; j_gene: TRBJ2-1; abundance: .; CDR3nt: TGTGCCTCCGGGACAGGGCACAGTGAGCAGTTCTTC; CDR3aa: CASGTGHSEQFF
v_gene: TRBV5-1; d_gene: .; j_gene: TRBJ2-5; abundance: .; CDR3nt: TGCGCCAGCAGCTTGGCGGGGCCTGGGGAGACCCAGTACTTC; CDR3aa: CASSLAGPGETQYF
v_gene: TRBV7-2; d_gene: .; j_gene: TRBJ1-1; abundance: .; CDR3nt: TGTGCCAGCAGCTTAGGAATCAGGAACACTGAAGCTTTCTTT; CDR3aa: CASSLGIRNTEAFF
v_gene: TRBV10-1; d_gene: TRBD1; j_gene: TRBJ2-1; abundance: .; CDR3nt: TGCGCCAGCACTCCAGACAGGGGATACAATGAGCAGTTCTTC; CDR3aa: CASTPDRGYNEQFF
v_gene: TRBV5-1; d_gene: TRBD2; j_gene: TRBJ2-1; abundance: .; CDR3nt: TGCGCCAGCAGCTCTTTAGCGGGACTCCAGGATGAGCAGTTCTTC; CDR3aa: CASSSLAGLQDEQFF
v_gene: TRBV5-1; d_gene: .; j_gene: TRBJ1-6; abundance: .; CDR3nt: TGCGCCAGCAGCTGGGACGGAAACAATTCACCCCTCCACTTT; CDR3aa: CASSWDGNNSPLHF
v_gene: TRBV5-1; d_gene: .; j_gene: TRBJ2-3; abundance: .; CDR3nt: TGCGCCAGCAGGGATACTATGTCGGATACGCAGTATTTT; CDR3aa: CASRDTMSDTQYF
v_gene: TRBV7-9; d_gene: .; j_gene: TRBJ1-2; abundance: .; CDR3nt: TGTGCCAGCAGCGGATCAGGGGTTGTCGACACCTTC; CDR3aa: CASSGSGVVDTF
v_gene: TRBV7-3; d_gene: .; j_gene: TRBJ2-2; abundance: .; CDR3nt: TGTGCCGGCGGTGGGACCTCCAATGGGGCGAACGGGGAGCTGTTTTTT; CDR3aa: CAGGGTSNGANGELFF
v_gene: TRBV30; d_gene: .; j_gene: TRBJ2-7; abundance: .; CDR3nt: TGTGCCTGGAGTCCCACGTTCTCCTACGAGCAGTACTTC; CDR3aa: CAWSPTFSYEQYF
v_gene: TRBV18; d_gene: .; j_gene: TRBJ2-1; abundance: .; CDR3nt: TGTGCCAGCTCACCAAGGCAACTCAATGAGCAGTTCTTC; CDR3aa: CASSPRQLNEQFF
v_gene: TRBV18; d_gene: .; j_gene: TRBJ1-2; abundance: once; CDR3nt: TGTGCCAGCTCACCACCCGGGTCTAGTGGCTATGGCTACACCTTC; CDR3aa: CASSPPGSSGYGYTF
v_gene: TRBV7-9; d_gene: .; j_gene: TRBJ1-5; abundance: .; CDR3nt: TGTGCCAGCAGCTTTCAGCCTGAACAGCCCCAGCATTTT; CDR3aa: CASSFQPEQPQHF
v_gene: TRBV9; d_gene: .; j_gene: TRBJ1-1; abundance: few; CDR3nt: TGTGCCAGCAGCAGAGGGACCTTCTACACTGAAGCTTTCTTT; CDR3aa: CASSRGTFYTEAFF
v_gene: TRBV5-1; d_gene: .; j_gene: TRBJ1-5; abundance: .; CDR3nt: TGCGCCAGCAGGGGGACACCTGATGAGACCCAGCATTTT; CDR3aa: CASRGTPDETQHF
v_gene: TRBV27; d_gene: .; j_gene: TRBJ2-2; abundance: .; CDR3nt: TGTGCCAGCAGTTTATCACGGACCGGGGAGCTGTTTTTT; CDR3aa: CASSLSRTGELFF
v_gene: TRBV25-1; d_gene: .; j_gene: TRBJ2-5; abundance: .; CDR3nt: TGTGCCAGCAGTGAATATTTGGGGGACCAAGAGACCCAGTACTTC; CDR3aa: CASSEYLGDQETQYF
v_gene: TRBV19; d_gene: .; j_gene: TRBJ2-7; abundance: .; CDR3nt: TGTGCCAGTAGTCCCCGTAGGTACGAGCAGTACTTC; CDR3aa: CASSPRRYEQYF
v_gene: TRBV6-5; d_gene: .; j_gene: TRBJ2-3; abundance: .; CDR3nt: TGTGCCAGCAGTTTCCTAGGTGGGGATACGCAGTATTTT; CDR3aa: CASSFLGGDTQYF
v_gene: TRBV4-2; d_gene: TRBD2; j_gene: TRBJ2-2; abundance: .; CDR3nt: TGTGCCAGCAGCCCCTGGCCTCTAGCGGGAGCAAACACCGGGGAGCTGTTTTTT; CDR3aa: CASSPWPLAGANTGELFF
v_gene: TRBV5-5; d_gene: .; j_gene: TRBJ2-3; abundance: .; CDR3nt: TGTGCCAGCAGCAAACACTCAGGGGGCACAGATACGCAGTATTTT; CDR3aa: CASSKHSGGTDTQYF
v_gene: TRBV2; d_gene: TRBD2; j_gene: TRBJ2-5; abundance: once; CDR3nt: TGTGCCAGCAGTGCGCGGGGGGAAGAGACCCAGTACTTC; CDR3aa: CASSARGEETQYF
v_gene: TRBV10-3; d_gene: .; j_gene: TRBJ2-7; abundance: once; CDR3nt: TGTGCCATCAGTGGATGGGGGGCTGACGGGGACGTCTCGGGAGCCTACGAGCAGTACTTC; CDR3aa: CAISGWGADGDVSGAYEQYF
v_gene: TRBV5-4; d_gene: TRBD2; j_gene: TRBJ2-2; abundance: .; CDR3nt: TGTGCCAGCAGCTCGATTAGCGGGAGTGTACACACCGGGGAGCTGTTTTTT; CDR3aa: CASSSISGSVHTGELFF
v_gene: TRBV4-1; d_gene: TRBD2; j_gene: TRBJ2-2; abundance: .; CDR3nt: TGCGCCAGCAGCCACGAAATCATGACCAGCGGGGTTAGGGGGGAGCTGTTTTTT; CDR3aa: CASSHEIMTSGVRGELFF
v_gene: TRBV6-6; d_gene: .; j_gene: TRBJ2-2; abundance: .; CDR3nt: TGTGCCAGCAGCGGATGGGCGAACGGGGAGCTGTTTTTT; CDR3aa: CASSGWANGELFF
v_gene: TRBV19; d_gene: .; j_gene: TRBJ2-7; abundance: few; CDR3nt: TGTGCCAGTAGGGGACGAAACTCCTACGAGCAGTACTTC; CDR3aa: CASRGRNSYEQYF
v_gene: TRBV7-2; d_gene: TRBD2; j_gene: TRBJ2-1; abundance: .; CDR3nt: TGTGCCAGCAGCTTAGAGTCCCGGGAGGGGTCGGAGCAGTTCTTC; CDR3aa: CASSLESREGSEQFF
v_gene: TRBV14; d_gene: .; j_gene: TRBJ2-1; abundance: .; CDR3nt: TGTGCCAGCAGCCAACCTACAATGAAGCAGTTCTTC; CDR3aa: CASSQPTMKQFF
v_gene: TRBV5-1; d_gene: TRBD2; j_gene: TRBJ2-1; abundance: .; CDR3nt: TGCGCCAGCAGCCCGGGACTAGCGGAGTACAATGAGCAGTTCTTC; CDR3aa: CASSPGLAEYNEQFF
v_gene: TRBV2; d_gene: .; j_gene: TRBJ2-1; abundance: .; CDR3nt: TGTGCCAGCCTCGTCCCCGACAGTTACAATGAGCAGTTCTTC; CDR3aa: CASLVPDSYNEQFF
v_gene: TRBV5-4; d_gene: TRBD2; j_gene: TRBJ2-1; abundance: few; CDR3nt: TGTGCCAGCAGCTCGAGCGGGAGGGTCGTGGATGAGCAGTTCTTC; CDR3aa: CASSSSGRVVDEQFF
v_gene: TRBV10-1; d_gene: .; j_gene: TRBJ2-5; abundance: .; CDR3nt: TGCGCCAGCAGTGGGGAGGCGGAGACCCAGTACTTC; CDR3aa: CASSGEAETQYF
v_gene: TRBV19; d_gene: .; j_gene: TRBJ2-1; abundance: once; CDR3nt: TGTGCCAGTAGTACAGCTAAGGGATCCTACAATGAGCAGTTCTTC; CDR3aa: CASSTAKGSYNEQFF
v_gene: TRBV7-9; d_gene: .; j_gene: TRBJ2-7; abundance: .; CDR3nt: TGTGCCAGCAGCTTAAGCTCCTACGAGCAGTACTTC; CDR3aa: CASSLSSYEQYF
v_gene: TRBV7-7; d_gene: .; j_gene: TRBJ2-3; abundance: .; CDR3nt: TGTGCCAGCAGCTTAGTGTTTGCAGATACGCAGTATTTT; CDR3aa: CASSLVFADTQYF
v_gene: TRBV11-2; d_gene: TRBD1; j_gene: TRBJ2-1; abundance: many; CDR3nt: TGTGCCAGCAGCTCAACCGGGACAGGGTACAATGAGCAGTTCTTC; CDR3aa: CASSSTGTGYNEQFF
v_gene: TRBV4-1; d_gene: TRBD1; j_gene: TRBJ2-1; abundance: many; CDR3nt: TGCGCCAGCAGCTTCACAGGGGGCCGACACAATGAGCAGTTCTTC; CDR3aa: CASSFTGGRHNEQFF
v_gene: TRBV5-1; d_gene: .; j_gene: TRBJ2-5; abundance: .; CDR3nt: TGCGCCAGCAGCTTGTTGGGACAAGAGACCCAGTACTTC; CDR3aa: CASSLLGQETQYF
v_gene: TRBV10-3; d_gene: .; j_gene: TRBJ2-3; abundance: .; CDR3nt: TGTGCCATCAGTGAGTCGACGGAAGATACGCAGTATTTT; CDR3aa: CAISESTEDTQYF
v_gene: TRBV5-1; d_gene: TRBD1; j_gene: TRBJ2-3; abundance: .; CDR3nt: TGCGCCAGCAAGAAACCGACAGGGTCCACAGATACGCAGTATTTT; CDR3aa: CASKKPTGSTDTQYF
v_gene: TRBV27; d_gene: .; j_gene: TRBJ1-1; abundance: .; CDR3nt: TGTGCCAGCAGTTTATATTATAGGGAAGGAACTGAAGCTTTCTTT; CDR3aa: CASSLYYREGTEAFF
v_gene: TRBV5-1; d_gene: TRBD1; j_gene: TRBJ1-2; abundance: few; CDR3nt: TGCGCCAGCAGCCAAAGACAGGGGGCAGGAGGCTACACCTTC; CDR3aa: CASSQRQGAGGYTF
v_gene: TRBV5-1; d_gene: .; j_gene: TRBJ2-5; abundance: .; CDR3nt: TGCGCCAGCAGCGGTGGTACGATCAAAGAGACCCAGTACTTC; CDR3aa: CASSGGTIKETQYF
v_gene: TRBV7-8; d_gene: TRBD2; j_gene: TRBJ2-3; abundance: .; CDR3nt: TGTGCCAGCGCTAGCGGGAGGGATACGCAGTATTTT; CDR3aa: CASASGRDTQYF
v_gene: TRBV11-3; d_gene: TRBD2; j_gene: TRBJ2-5; abundance: .; CDR3nt: TGTGCCAGCAGCCCCCCCCAGACTAGCGGCCCCGAGACCCAGTACTTC; CDR3aa: CASSPPQTSGPETQYF
v_gene: TRBV10-3; d_gene: .; j_gene: TRBJ2-7; abundance: .; CDR3nt: TGTGCCATCAGTGATCAGGGCCACGAGCAGTACTTC; CDR3aa: CAISDQGHEQYF
v_gene: TRBV13; d_gene: .; j_gene: TRBJ1-2; abundance: .; CDR3nt: TGTGCCAGCAGCCGCGGGCCTAAAAGCAACTATGGCTACACCTTC; CDR3aa: CASSRGPKSNYGYTF
v_gene: TRBV7-3; d_gene: .; j_gene: TRBJ1-5; abundance: .; CDR3nt: TGTGCCAGCAGCTTAGGGACTGGGCAGCCCCAGCATTTT; CDR3aa: CASSLGTGQPQHF
v_gene: TRBV2; d_gene: TRBD2; j_gene: TRBJ2-2; abundance: .; CDR3nt: TGTGCCAGCAGACCGGGACTAGCGGGAGGGCGGAACGGGGAGCTGTTTTTT; CDR3aa: CASRPGLAGGRNGELFF
v_gene: TRBV7-9; d_gene: TRBD2; j_gene: TRBJ2-3; abundance: .; CDR3nt: TGTGCCAGCAGCTTAGGACTAGCCCTCACAGATACGCAGTATTTT; CDR3aa: CASSLGLALTDTQYF